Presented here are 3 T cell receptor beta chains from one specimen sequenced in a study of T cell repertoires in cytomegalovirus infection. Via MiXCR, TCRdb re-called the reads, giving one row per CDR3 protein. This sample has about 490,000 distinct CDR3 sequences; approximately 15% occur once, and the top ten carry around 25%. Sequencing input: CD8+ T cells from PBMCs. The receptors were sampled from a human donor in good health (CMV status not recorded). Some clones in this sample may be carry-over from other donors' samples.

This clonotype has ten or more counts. The CDR3, as DNA: TGTGCCAGCAGTATTACAGGCACCCTCTCCTACGAGCAGTACTTC. Amino acid sequence: CASSITGTLSYEQYF. This rearrangement joins TRBV28 to TRBJ2-7, with D tentatively TRBD1 (5 bases). The V end lost 5 bases, the J end lost 0 bases, and 14 bases lay between the germline ends. Germline V lookup: CDR1 MDHEN, CDR2 SYDVKM. This CDR3 is 15 amino acids long. Together with reference TRBV28 and TRBJ2-7, the CDR3 gives the full variable domain: DVKVTQSSRYLVKRTGEKVFLECVQDMDHENMFWYRQDPGLGLRLIYFSYDVKMKEKGDIPEGYSVSREKKERFSLILESASTNQTSMYLCASSITGTLSYEQYFGPGTRLTVT.

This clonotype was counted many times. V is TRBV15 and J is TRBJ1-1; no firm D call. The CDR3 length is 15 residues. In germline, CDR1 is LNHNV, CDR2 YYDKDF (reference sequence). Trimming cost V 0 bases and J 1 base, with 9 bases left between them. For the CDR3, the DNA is TGTGCCACCAGCAGAGAAAGGAGTTCGAACACTGAAGCTTTCTTT. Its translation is CATSRERSSNTEAFF.

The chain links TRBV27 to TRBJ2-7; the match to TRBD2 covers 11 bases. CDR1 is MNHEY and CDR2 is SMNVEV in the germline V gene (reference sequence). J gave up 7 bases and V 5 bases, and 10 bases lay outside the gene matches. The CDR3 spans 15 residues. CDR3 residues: CASSSGLAGYLEQYF. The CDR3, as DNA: TGTGCCAGCAGTAGTGGACTAGCGGGCTATCTTGAGCAGTACTTC.